This entry concerns a single TCR beta chain. Its antigen target is currently unknown. No base quality values were provided; no much bigger clone lies one nucleotide off. A second Seattle source provided samples from volunteer blood donors who had recovered from COVID-19. The collaborating institutions used their own protocols to collect whole blood in K2EDTA tubes. For TCRbeta analysis, collaborators shipped samples in one of three forms: frozen whole blood, isolated PBMCs, or DNA extracted from either of those sample types. TCRbeta CDR3 regions were amplified from genomic DNA using the immunoSEQ Assay, a bias-controlled multiplex PCR. The paper's data handling went like this. Nucleated cell counts per sample were estimated from amplification of reference gene primers within the assay. To quantify the absolute abundance of each unique TCRbeta CDR3 rearrangement, sequence reads were collapsed and filtered. Productive Simpson clonality was computed per sample as the square root of Simpson's diversity index over productive rearrangements. As stored in TCRdb, this immuneACCESS dataset retains in-frame rearrangements with V and J assigned. A fraction of the clones does not appear; measured against another copy, unresolved V genes explain less than half of the discrepancy, and the remainder lacks a known reason. D and trimming were read from the DNA, whereas the V and J calls and clone size are those reported in that table. For this sample there are 150,000 or so clones; 84% appear just once. The top ten clones comprise 6% to 9% of the sample.

This record comes from a study of blood T cell repertoires in COVID-19 (dated by TCRdb to about 2020). Concerning the study at large: Samples covering the acute and convalescent phases of COVID-19 were provided by collaborators in the United States, Italy and Spain. The prospective study material was composed of cDNA or gDNA derived from T cells, B-cell-depleted T cells, or PBMCs. The dataset comprised deeply sampled blood TCRbeta repertoires from subjects exposed to, actively infected with, or recovered from COVID-19. The repertoires were released in a freely available public database intended as a resource for research on the immune response to SARS-CoV-2. The samples were drawn from the first 160 participants of the ongoing ImmuneRACE study and from some 1,300 subjects provided by 6 global collaborators. The sample metadata nearly always contained a de-identified subject ID, COVID-19 status, age in years and sex. Where available, HLA class I and class II types were obtained from metadata supplied by the sample provider rather than from assay-based typing. Broader findings and caveats from the paper: The amount of clinical and demographic metadata varied by source and participant and was provided uncurated.

The receptor's source is a man aged 35 to 55 who had recovered from COVID-19. The sample consisted of peripheral blood.

The CDR3 region: CASSLGQSGAGELFF. The DNA is as follows: TGTGCCAGCAGCTTAGGACAGTCTGGGGCCGGGGAGCTGTTTTTT. Here the chain combines TRBV7-2 and TRBJ2-2; D gene: possibly TRBD1, on 5 matching bases. There are 15 amino acids in the CDR3, from cysteine to phenylalanine inclusive. The DNA shown is the 45-base CDR3, in frame from base 1. V is cut by 1 base and J by 6 bases, and the space between the germline ends is 12 bases. The germline V gene sets CDR1 to SGHTA and CDR2 to FQGNSA.